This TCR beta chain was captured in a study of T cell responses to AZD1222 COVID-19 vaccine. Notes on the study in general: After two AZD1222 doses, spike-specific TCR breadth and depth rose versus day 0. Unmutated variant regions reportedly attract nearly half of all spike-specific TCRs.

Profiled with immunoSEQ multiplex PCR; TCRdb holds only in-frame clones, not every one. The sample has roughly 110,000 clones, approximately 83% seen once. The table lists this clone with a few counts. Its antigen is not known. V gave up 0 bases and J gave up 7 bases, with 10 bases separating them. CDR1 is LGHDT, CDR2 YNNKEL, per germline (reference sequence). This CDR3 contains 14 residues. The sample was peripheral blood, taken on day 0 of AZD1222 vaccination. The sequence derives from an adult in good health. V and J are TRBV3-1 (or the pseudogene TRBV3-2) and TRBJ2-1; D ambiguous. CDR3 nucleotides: TGTGCCAGCAGCCAAGATGTGGGTAGGAATGAGCAGTTCTTC. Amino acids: CASSQDVGRNEQFF.